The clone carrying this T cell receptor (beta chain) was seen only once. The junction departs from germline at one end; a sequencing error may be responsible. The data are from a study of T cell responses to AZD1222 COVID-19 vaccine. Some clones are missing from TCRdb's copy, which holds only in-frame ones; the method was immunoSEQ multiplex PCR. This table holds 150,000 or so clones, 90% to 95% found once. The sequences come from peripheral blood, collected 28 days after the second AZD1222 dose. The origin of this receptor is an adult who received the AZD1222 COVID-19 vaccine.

As DNA, the CDR3 is TGCGCCTGGGGGCTCGACTTGCTTCCCACTGAAGCTTTCTTT. This codes for CAWGLDLLPTEAFF. V is TRBV30 and J is TRBJ1-1; D is perhaps TRBD1 (6 bases). Germline loops: CDR1 GTSNPN, CDR2 SVGIG (reference sequence). The CDR3 covers 14 residues.